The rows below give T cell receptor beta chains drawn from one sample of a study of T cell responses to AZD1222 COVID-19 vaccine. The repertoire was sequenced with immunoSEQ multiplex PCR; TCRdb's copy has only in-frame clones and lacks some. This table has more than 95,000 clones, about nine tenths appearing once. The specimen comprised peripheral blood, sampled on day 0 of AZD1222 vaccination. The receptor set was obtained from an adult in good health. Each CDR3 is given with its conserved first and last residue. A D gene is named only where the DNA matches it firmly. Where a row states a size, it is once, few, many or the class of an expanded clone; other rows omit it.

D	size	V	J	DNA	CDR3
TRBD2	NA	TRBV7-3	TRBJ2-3	TGTGCCAGCAGCCCCGGGACTAGCGGGAGAGATACGCAGTATTTT	CASSPGTSGRDTQYF
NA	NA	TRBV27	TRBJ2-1	TGTGCCAGCAGGTCGGAACAGTCCAACTACAATGAGCAGTTCTTC	CASRSEQSNYNEQFF
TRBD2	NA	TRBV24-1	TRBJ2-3	TGTGCCACCAGTGACCCCACTAGCGGGGGGGCCAAGACCACAGATACGCAGTATTTT	CATSDPTSGGAKTTDTQYF
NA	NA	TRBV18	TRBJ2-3	TGTGCCAGCTCACCGGGTCCGAGCACAGATACGCAGTATTTT	CASSPGPSTDTQYF
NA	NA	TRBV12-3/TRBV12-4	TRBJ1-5	TGTGCCAGCAGCCTCCAAGGGCCCCAGCATTTT	CASSLQGPQHF
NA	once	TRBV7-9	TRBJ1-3	TGTGCCAGCAGCTCCGCAGGTATCGACACCATATATTTT	CASSSAGIDTIYF
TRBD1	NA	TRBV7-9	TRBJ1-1	TGTGCCAGCAGCTTTTCCCCCAGGGGGGAGCCTGAAGCTTTCTTT	CASSFSPRGEPEAFF
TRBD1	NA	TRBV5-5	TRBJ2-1	TGTGCCAGCAGCCTGAGGGGAGGGGGACAGGGGATACACAATGAGCAGTTCTTC	CASSLRGGGQGIHNEQFF
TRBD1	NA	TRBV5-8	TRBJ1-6	TGTGCCAGCAGCCAGGGACAGGGAAGTTATTCACCCCTCCACTTT	CASSQGQGSYSPLHF
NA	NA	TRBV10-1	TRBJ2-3	TGCGCCAGCAGTGAGGGCTTCTCCACAGATACGCAGTATTTT	CASSEGFSTDTQYF
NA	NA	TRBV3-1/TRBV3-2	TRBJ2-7	TGTGCCAGCAGCCAAGGTTACGAGCAGTACTTC	CASSQGYEQYF
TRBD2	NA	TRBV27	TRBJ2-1	TGTGCCAGCAGTCCCCTAGCGGGGGGGCATGAGCAGTTCTTC	CASSPLAGGHEQFF
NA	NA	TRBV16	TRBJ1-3	TGTGCCAGCAGCCAAAAAATAGGAGGGCAGTTGACGCATTTT	CASSQKIGGQLTHF
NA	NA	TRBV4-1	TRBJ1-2	TGCGCCAGCAGCCAAGAGACAGGTTTTGGCTACACCTTC	CASSQETGFGYTF
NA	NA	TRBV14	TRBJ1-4	TGTGCCAGCAGCCAAGGTGCAGGCCTTACTGAAAAACTGTTTTTT	CASSQGAGLTEKLFF
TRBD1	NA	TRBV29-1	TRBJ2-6	TGCAGCGCCGTAGGGACAGGGGCCGGGGCCAACGTCCTGACTTTC	CSAVGTGAGANVLTF
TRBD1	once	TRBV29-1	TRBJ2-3	TGCAGCATTGGGGACAGACCAACTTCTAGCACAGATACGCAGTATTTT	CSIGDRPTSSTDTQYF
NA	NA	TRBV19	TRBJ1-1	TGTGCCAGTAACCTCGCGTTGGGTTTCACTGAAGCTTTCTTT	CASNLALGFTEAFF
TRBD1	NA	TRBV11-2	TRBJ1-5	TGTGCCAGCAGCCGGGACAGAAATCAGCCCCAGCATTTT	CASSRDRNQPQHF
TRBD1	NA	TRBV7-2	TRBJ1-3	TGTGCCAGCAGCTCGGACAGGTTCTCCTCTGGAAACACCATATATTTT	CASSSDRFSSGNTIYF
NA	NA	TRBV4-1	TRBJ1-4	TGCGCCAGCAGCCAAGTTAGGCAGGAGGGTGGTGAAAAACTGTTTTTT	CASSQVRQEGGEKLFF
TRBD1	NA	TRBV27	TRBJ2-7	TGTGCCAGCAGTAACAGACAGGGCCCCCTCAGAGAGCAGTACTTC	CASSNRQGPLREQYF
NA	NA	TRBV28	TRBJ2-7	TGTGCCAGCAAGGAGCCAGGGAACCCCTACGAGCAGTACTTC	CASKEPGNPYEQYF
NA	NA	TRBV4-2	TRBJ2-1	TGTGCCAGCAGCCAAGATCCAGGGGGGAACAATGAGCAGTTCTTC	CASSQDPGGNNEQFF
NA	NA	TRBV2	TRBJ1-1	TGTGCCAGCAGTGGGAAAAGGTCAGGCCTAAACACTGAAGCTTTCTTT	CASSGKRSGLNTEAFF
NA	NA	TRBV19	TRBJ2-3	TGTGCCAGTAGTGTCTCAGGGCGCACAGATACGCAGTATTTT	CASSVSGRTDTQYF
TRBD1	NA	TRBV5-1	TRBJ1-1	TGCGCCAGCAGCTTGTCTCAGGGGGCTCCTGAAGCTTTCTTT	CASSLSQGAPEAFF
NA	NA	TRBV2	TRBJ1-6	TGTGCCAGCAGTGCGTCAGGGACCAGCTCCTATAATTCACCCCTCCACTTT	CASSASGTSSYNSPLHF
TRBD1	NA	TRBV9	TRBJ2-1	TGTGCCAGCAGCGTAGGGCAGGGGGCTTACAATGAGCAGTTCTTC	CASSVGQGAYNEQFF
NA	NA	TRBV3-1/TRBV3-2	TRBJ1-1	TGTGCCAGCAGCCAGGGGGTTGGGGCGCGGACTGAAGCTTTCTTT	CASSQGVGARTEAFF
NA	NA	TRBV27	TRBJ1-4	TGTGCCAGCAGTAGCTCAACTAATGAAAAACTGTTTTTT	CASSSSTNEKLFF
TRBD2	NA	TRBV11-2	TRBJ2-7	TGTGCCAGCAGCTTAGGAGCGGGGGGCTTCTACGAGCAGTACTTC	CASSLGAGGFYEQYF
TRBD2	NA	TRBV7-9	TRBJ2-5	TGTGCCAGCAGCCCCGTTGGAGCGGGGCCCGAGACCCAGTACTTC	CASSPVGAGPETQYF
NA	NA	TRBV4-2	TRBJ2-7	TGTGCCAGCAGCCGCAATGCGGTACAGGGAAACTACGAGCAGTACTTC	CASSRNAVQGNYEQYF
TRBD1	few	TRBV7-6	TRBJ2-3	TGTGCCAGCAGCTCTCTGACAGGGGCCACCACAGATACGCAGTATTTT	CASSSLTGATTDTQYF
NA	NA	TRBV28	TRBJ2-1	TGTGCCAGCAGTTTATATCCCCCACGAAGCTATTGGTACAATGAGCAGTTCTTC	CASSLYPPRSYWYNEQFF
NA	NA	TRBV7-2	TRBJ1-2	TGTGCCAGCAGCTTAGTTATAGGGCAGATCAATGGCTACACCTTC	CASSLVIGQINGYTF
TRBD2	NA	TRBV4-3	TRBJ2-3	TGCGCCAGCAGCCAAGAGAGGGACGGCGGGGGATCAGATACGCAGTATTTT	CASSQERDGGGSDTQYF